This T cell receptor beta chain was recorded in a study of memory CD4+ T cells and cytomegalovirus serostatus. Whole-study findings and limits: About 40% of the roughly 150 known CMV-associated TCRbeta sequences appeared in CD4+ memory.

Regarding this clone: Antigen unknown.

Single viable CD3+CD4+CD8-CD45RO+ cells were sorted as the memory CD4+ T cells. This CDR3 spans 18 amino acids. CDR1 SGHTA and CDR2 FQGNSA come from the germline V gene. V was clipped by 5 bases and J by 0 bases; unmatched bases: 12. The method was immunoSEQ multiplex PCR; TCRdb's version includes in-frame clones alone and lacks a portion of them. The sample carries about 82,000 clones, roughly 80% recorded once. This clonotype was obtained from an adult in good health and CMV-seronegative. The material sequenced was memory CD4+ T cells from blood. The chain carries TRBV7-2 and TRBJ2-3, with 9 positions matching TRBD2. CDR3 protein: CASSPIGVTSGSTDTQYF. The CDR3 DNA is TGTGCCAGCAGCCCCATCGGGGTTACTAGCGGGAGCACAGATACGCAGTATTTT.